These 30 T cell receptor beta chains were all obtained from the same sample, sequenced in a study of cytomegalovirus exposure and HLA in healthy donors. PCR used 60 Vbeta primers and 13 Jbeta primers. The repertoire was sequenced with immunoSEQ multiplex PCR; TCRdb's copy has only in-frame clones and lacks some. The sample holds about 140,000 clones, 66% seen once. The source material was PBMCs. The receptors come from a human donor in good health.

The chain employs TRBV15 and TRBJ2-1, with 8 bases lining up with TRBD2. J was trimmed by 3 bases and V by 0 bases; bases with no gene match: 1. Germline lookup yields CDR1 LNHNV and CDR2 YYDKDF (reference sequence). The CDR3 runs 15 residues. The CDR3 protein is CATSRDSGNYNEQFF. Here the CDR3 DNA reads TGTGCCACCAGCAGAGATAGCGGGAACTACAATGAGCAGTTCTTC.

This chain uses TRBV30 with TRBJ1-1; D may be TRBD1 (5 bases). Deletions cut 0 bases from V and 5 bases from J, with 7 bases between. Germline V gene lookup returns CDR1 GTSNPN and CDR2 SVGIG (reference sequence). The CDR3 totals 12 residues. CDR3: CAWSVRGTEAFF. The CDR3 DNA is TGTGCCTGGAGTGTACGGGGGACTGAAGCTTTCTTT.

The chain joins TRBV6-6 to TRBJ1-5; D might be TRBD1 (5 bases). This CDR3 contains 15 residues. V lost 5 bases and J lost 8, with 19 bases in between. From germline, CDR1 is MNHNY and CDR2 SVGAGI (reference sequence). The chain's CDR3 is CASSPHSGLGEPQHF. The CDR3 bases are TGTGCCAGCAGTCCCCATTCAGGGCTTGGGGAGCCCCAGCATTTT.

The chain employs TRBV15 and TRBJ2-7; D is unclear. Trimming left V 0 bases short and J 3 bases short, with 6 bases between. Per the germline V gene, CDR1 is LNHNV and CDR2 is YYDKDF (reference sequence). The CDR3 has 13 amino acids. The CDR3 coding sequence is TGTGCCACCAGCAGAGACAGAAACTACGAGCAGTACTTC. Amino acid sequence: CATSRDRNYEQYF.

The chain has TRBV13 and TRBJ2-1, with 11 positions matching TRBD2. This CDR3 region has 16 residues. With 1 base clipped from V and 8 bases from J, the junction kept 7 bases outside the gene matches. Germline-derived CDR1 and CDR2 are PRHDT and FYEKMQ (reference sequence). The CDR3 here is CASSLVGLAGPDEQFF. The CDR3 nucleotides read TGTGCCAGCAGCTTAGTAGGACTAGCGGGCCCTGATGAGCAGTTCTTC.

A single count supports this clone. V gene TRBV7-2 combines with J gene TRBJ2-1, with TRBD1 as a possible D gene (7 bases). V was trimmed by 5 bases and J by 8 bases, leaving 16 bases between them. The CDR3 contains 14 residues. Germline CDR1 is SGHTA and CDR2 is FQGNSA. CDR3 amino acids: CASSPTGEEDEQFF. For the CDR3, the DNA is TGTGCCAGCAGCCCCACAGGGGAGGAGGATGAGCAGTTCTTC.

The chain has TRBV19 and TRBJ2-5; TRBD1 agrees at 7 bases. V lost 5 bases and J lost 3; bases outside the gene matches: 6. The CDR3 totals 14 residues. Germline CDR1 is LNHDA and CDR2 is SQIVND (reference sequence). CDR3 sequence (DNA): TGTGCCAGTAGTCCCGGACAGGTTAAAGAGACCCAGTACTTC. This sequence encodes CASSPGQVKETQYF.

This clone was counted only a few times. The chain has TRBV19 and TRBJ2-1; the match to TRBD2 covers 9 bases. CDR3 size: 16 residues. V shed 3 bases and J 7 bases; nucleotides not matched to a gene: 10. The V gene's germline CDR1 is LNHDA and CDR2 SQIVND (reference sequence). The CDR3 loop is CASSILGGRERNEQFF. The CDR3, as DNA: TGTGCCAGTAGTATTTTGGGCGGGAGGGAAAGGAATGAGCAGTTCTTC.

This clone was observed a handful of times. V gene TRBV6-1 combines with J gene TRBJ2-5, with a weak D call TRBD2 (6 bases). CDR3 length equals 17 residues. Germline lookup yields CDR1 MNHNS and CDR2 SASEGT. Trimming stripped 2 bases from V and 3 bases from J, with 19 bases between. CDR3 sequence reads: CASSERGGVAAKETQYF. CDR3 DNA sequence: TGTGCCAGCAGTGAACGGGGCGGAGTAGCGGCAAAAGAGACCCAGTACTTC.

This clone was seen only once. J is TRBJ1-5 and V is TRBV6-6; D perhaps matches TRBD1 (5 bases). V was trimmed by 5 bases and J by 0 bases, leaving 11 bases between them. The CDR3 sequence is 15 residues long. Germline V lookup: CDR1 MNHNY, CDR2 SVGAGI (reference sequence). The CDR3 loop is CASSTRGSSNQPQHF. DNA for the CDR3: TGTGCCAGCAGTACCCGGGGGAGTAGCAATCAGCCCCAGCATTTT.

This clone was seen just once. The chain has TRBV6-5 and TRBJ2-7; 10 bases agree with TRBD1. The CDR3 covers 14 residues. Germline values: CDR1 MNHEY, CDR2 SVGAGI. V shed 5 bases, J shed 3 bases, and the junction held 4 bases outside the gene matches. As DNA, the CDR3 is TGTGCCAGCAGTAGGACAGGGGGGGGCTACGAGCAGTACTTC. It yields the protein CASSRTGGGYEQYF.

In this sample, this clone turned up a few times. In DNA form, the CDR3 reads TGTGCCAGCAGCGTAGGTCAGGGAAACACCATATATTTT. Amino acid sequence: CASSVGQGNTIYF. J is TRBJ1-3 and V is TRBV9; D remains unclear. Germline V gene data show CDR1 as SGDLS and CDR2 as YYNGEE. This CDR3 has 13 amino acids. Trimming removed 0 bases from V and 4 bases from J, with 5 bases in between.

This chain connects TRBV18 to TRBJ2-7; TRBD2 agrees at 12 bases. The CDR3 is 17 amino acids. The V and J ends lost 3 bases and 2 bases, in that order; junction bases with no gene match: 8. Germline-derived CDR1 and CDR2 are KGHSH and LQKENI. CDR3 in amino acids: CASSPVGTSGHTYEQYF. The CDR3 nucleotides are TGTGCCAGCTCACCGGTCGGGACTAGCGGGCACACCTACGAGCAGTACTTC.

This clone has a handful of counts. J is TRBJ1-4 and V is TRBV4-1; D remains ambiguous. The V gene's germline CDR1 is MGHRA and CDR2 YSYEKL. CDR3 length: 12 residues. The V gene lost 4 bases and the J gene lost 8 bases, with 8 bases spanning the gap. Here the CDR3 DNA reads TGCGCCAGCAGCCCTGGAGGAGAAAAACTGTTTTTT. It yields the protein CASSPGGEKLFF.

This sequence joins TRBV27 and TRBJ1-2; TRBD1 matches 7 bases. The V segment lost 5 bases and the J segment 0 bases; nucleotides outside the gene matches: 9. CDR1 is MNHEY and CDR2 is SMNVEV in the germline V gene (reference sequence). The CDR3 consists of 16 residues. CDR3 DNA sequence: TGTGCCAGCAGTCAAGGACAGGTGACTTCTAACTATGGCTACACCTTC. This codes for CASSQGQVTSNYGYTF.

The gene calls are TRBV14 and TRBJ2-7; D not resolved. Trimming shortened V by 0 bases and J by 4 bases, and 10 bases separated the two germline ends. Looked up from germline, CDR1 is SGHDN and CDR2 is FVKESK. This CDR3 is 14 amino acids long. The CDR3 region is CASSQDMGRYEQYF. The CDR3 region has the DNA TGTGCCAGCAGCCAAGATATGGGCAGATACGAGCAGTACTTC. Drawing the rest from reference TRBV14 and TRBJ2-7, the complete variable domain is EAGVTQFPSHSVIEKGQTVTLRCDPISGHDNLYWYRRVMGKEIKFLLHFVKESKQDESGMPNNRFLAERTGGTYSTLKVQPAELEDSGVYFCASSQDMGRYEQYFGPGTRLTVT.

The J gene is TRBJ2-7, the V gene TRBV5-1, with a possible D match to TRBD2 (5 bases). Per germline, CDR1 SGHRS and CDR2 YFSETQ. CDR3 size: 16 residues. Trimming removed 1 base at V and 1 base at J, with 15 bases between. The CDR3 coding sequence is TGCGCCAGCAGCTTGCGTTCGGGGATGAAGTCCTACGAGCAGTACTTC. Protein product: CASSLRSGMKSYEQYF.

The V call is TRBV6-1, the J call TRBJ2-5; D is possibly TRBD1 (7 bases). CDR3 length: 14 amino acids. V lost 5 bases, J lost 5 bases, and 15 bases lay in between. Germline CDR1 MNHNS, CDR2 SASEGT. CDR3 DNA: TGTGCCAGCAGTCCACCAGGGGGGTTTGAGACCCAGTACTTC. Its protein product is CASSPPGGFETQYF.

The V call is TRBV7-8, the J call TRBJ2-7, with D unresolved. V lost 3 bases and J 5 bases, leaving 5 bases between the germline ends. The CDR3 covers 11 residues. Germline CDR1 SGHVS, CDR2 FQNEAQ. In DNA form, the CDR3 reads TGTGCCAGCAGCTTTTCAGACGAGCAGTACTTC. Protein sequence: CASSFSDEQYF.

This chain uses TRBV10-3 with TRBJ2-5, with D perhaps TRBD2 (6 bases). This CDR3 has 15 amino acids. Trimming took 2 bases from V and 4 from J, leaving 14 bases between them. Germline V lookup: CDR1 ENHRY, CDR2 SYGVKD. CDR3 residues: CAISERGKGRETQYF. In DNA form, the CDR3 reads TGTGCCATCAGTGAGCGCGGGAAGGGGCGAGAGACCCAGTACTTC.

The gene calls are TRBV19 and TRBJ1-2, with 9 bases fitting TRBD1. The length of the CDR3 is 16 residues. Germline trimming cut 10 bases from V and 4 bases from J; bases unmatched to any gene: 16. The germline CDR1 and CDR2 sequences are LNHDA and SQIVND (reference sequence). CDR3: CATSNARPDRGYGYTF. As DNA, the CDR3 is TGTGCCACCAGTAACGCCCGTCCGGACAGGGGCTATGGCTACACCTTC.

This clone showed up just a few times. The rearrangement links TRBV11-3 to TRBJ2-5; maybe TRBD1 (5 bases). CDR3 length equals 15 residues. In germline, CDR1 is SGHNT, CDR2 YENEEA. Deletions cut 1 base from V and 5 bases from J, with 14 bases between. The CDR3 here is CASSLVGVVTETQYF. CDR3 DNA sequence: TGTGCCAGCAGCTTAGTAGGGGTGGTGACGGAGACCCAGTACTTC.

This rearrangement joins TRBV5-1 to TRBJ2-1, with 11 bases that match TRBD2. The germline CDR1 and CDR2 sequences are SGHRS and YFSETQ. Germline trimming cut 0 bases from V and 8 bases from J; bases unmatched to any gene: 1. There are 14 residues in the CDR3. Written as DNA, the CDR3 is TGCGCCAGCAGCTTGGATAGCGGGAGGGATGAGCAGTTCTTC. Translation gives CASSLDSGRDEQFF.

V and J are TRBV7-3 and TRBJ2-3; no clear D gene. V dropped 5 bases and J dropped 2 bases, with 11 bases sitting between them. The CDR3 covers 14 residues. Germline V gives CDR1 SGHTA, CDR2 FQGTGA. The CDR3 sequence: CASSPLGATDTQYF. In DNA form, the CDR3 reads TGTGCCAGCAGCCCGCTCGGTGCCACAGATACGCAGTATTTT. The whole variable domain, filled in from reference TRBV7-3 and TRBJ2-3, reads GAGVSQTPSNKVTEKGKYVELRCDPISGHTALYWYRQSLGQGPEFLIYFQGTGAADDSGLPNDRFFAVRPEGSVSTLKIQRTERGDSAVYLCASSPLGATDTQYFGPGTRLTVL.

The chain employs TRBV10-2 and TRBJ2-5; 8 bases agree with TRBD2. The J call is in doubt because the DNA end fits TRBJ2-7 better. Germline V gives CDR1 WSHSY, CDR2 SAAADI. There are 14 residues in the CDR3. The DNA of the CDR3 is TGCGCCAGCAGGTTAGCGGGAAGCTCCTACGAGCAGTACTTC. Protein product: CASRLAGSSYEQYF.

The chain links TRBV2 to TRBJ2-1, with 13 bases that match TRBD2. V shed 7 bases, J shed 7 bases, and the junction held 10 bases outside the gene matches. This CDR3 is 16 amino acids long. Germline V CDR1 and CDR2: SNHLY, FYNNEI. This CDR3 reads CASTSRTSGRGNEQFF. CDR3 bases: TGTGCCAGCACTTCACGGACTAGCGGGAGAGGGAATGAGCAGTTCTTC.

The V call is TRBV6-5, the J call TRBJ2-4; 7 nucleotides match TRBD1. The J segment lost 9 bases and the V segment lost 0 bases, leaving 5 bases of the junction unmatched. The CDR3 consists of 14 residues. Germline assignment: CDR1 MNHEY and CDR2 SVGAGI. The CDR3: CASSYSPAGGIQYF. In nucleotides, the CDR3 is TGTGCCAGCAGTTACTCCCCGGCAGGGGGCATTCAGTACTTC.

A few counts support this clone. One end of the junction does not line up with germline, which may come from a read error. The V gene is TRBV7-2, the J gene TRBJ2-7; D may be TRBD1 or TRBD2 (6 bases each). The CDR3 contains 14 residues. Germline CDR1 reads SGHTA; CDR2 reads FQGNSA. The CDR3 DNA sequence: TGTGCCAGCAACTTAGGGGGAGGAGTCAACGAGCAGTACTTC. Translated, it gives CASNLGGGVNEQYF.

This chain connects TRBV5-6 to TRBJ1-4; D ambiguous. Trimming shortened V by 2 bases and J by 2 bases, and 13 bases separated the two germline ends. The CDR3 has 16 amino acids. Germline CDR1 reads SGHDT; CDR2 reads YYEEEE. In DNA, the CDR3 is TGTGCCAGCAGCTTAATGTCGGCGGCGACTAATGAAAAACTGTTTTTT. The encoded protein is CASSLMSAATNEKLFF.

J is TRBJ2-1 and V is TRBV27, with D perhaps TRBD2 (5 bases). The CDR3 extends over 13 amino acids. The germline V and J ends were trimmed by 2 bases and 6 bases, with 8 bases remaining between them. Germline CDR1 reads MNHEY; CDR2 reads SMNVEV (reference sequence). The CDR3 spells CASSLRGSNEQFF. DNA for the CDR3: TGTGCCAGCAGTTTAAGAGGGTCCAATGAGCAGTTCTTC.